The source of this T cell receptor (beta chain) is a study of blood T cell repertoires in COVID-19. Overall study context: Acute and convalescent COVID-19 samples came from the United States, Italy and Spain. PBMCs, B-cell-depleted T cells, or T cells provided the cDNA or gDNA that made up the material.

In the authors' workflow: Estimation of nucleated cell counts was performed using reference gene primer amplification. Profiling relied on immunoSEQ multiplex PCR, and the TCRdb table lists in-frame clones only, not all of them. The V and J calls and clone size are taken from that table; D and trimming were inferred from the DNA. The sample lists about 310,000 clones; roughly 86% were seen once. Recruits, aged about 18 to 100 years, lived in about two dozen US areas. The CDR3 has 14 amino acids. Germline V gene sequence: CDR1 MDHEN, CDR2 SYDVKM. V trimming: 6 bases; J trimming: 10 bases; junction bases outside the gene matches: 8.

The V gene is TRBV28, the J gene TRBJ1-6; 8 nucleotides align to TRBD1. The specimen sequenced was PBMCs or T cells enriched from blood (not recorded which). This sequence was found in a woman aged 18-29 years who had recovered from COVID-19. The CDR3 DNA reads as TGTGCCAGCAGGAATACAGGGGGGGGCTCACCCCTCCACTTT. Its protein product is CASRNTGGGSPLHF.